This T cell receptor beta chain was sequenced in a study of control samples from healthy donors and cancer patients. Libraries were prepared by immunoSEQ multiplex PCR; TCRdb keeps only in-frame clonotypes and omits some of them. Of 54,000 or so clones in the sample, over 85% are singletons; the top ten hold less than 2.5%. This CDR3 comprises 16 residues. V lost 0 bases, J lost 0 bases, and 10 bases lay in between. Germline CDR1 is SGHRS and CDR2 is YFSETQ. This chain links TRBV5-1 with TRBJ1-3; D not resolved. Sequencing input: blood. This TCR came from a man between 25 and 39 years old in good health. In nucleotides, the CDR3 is TGCGCCAGCAGCTTGGTTGGGCTGCCCTCTGGAAACACCATATATTTT. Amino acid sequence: CASSLVGLPSGNTIYF.